This entry lists 13 T cell receptor beta chains sequenced from one sample in a study of cytomegalovirus exposure and HLA in healthy donors. The method was immunoSEQ multiplex PCR; TCRdb's version includes in-frame clones alone and lacks a portion of them. The sample contains some 80,000 clones, roughly 94% of which appear only once. Sequenced: PBMCs. The receptors here all came from a woman aged 18-29 years in good health and CMV-seronegative.

Only one count was recorded for this clone. The chain uses TRBV7-9 and TRBJ2-7, with D maybe TRBD2 (6 bases). In germline, CDR1 is SEHNR, CDR2 FQNEAQ (reference sequence). V was pared by 4 bases and J by 7 bases, with 20 bases between. The CDR3 contains 15 residues. CDR3 nucleotides: TGTGCCAGCAGCTCGCTTCGACTAGGACCCGAGGAGCAGTACTTC. It encodes CASSSLRLGPEEQYF.

This clone was seen only once. The V and J genes are TRBV9 and TRBJ1-4; possible D gene TRBD1, 5 bases. The CDR3 is 17 amino acids. Trimming pared 1 base from V and 7 bases from J, leaving 20 bases between. The germline V gene has CDR1 SGDLS and CDR2 YYNGEE. CDR3 nucleotide sequence: TGTGCCAGCAGCGTATCCGGGGGGGACCGTTCTCGTGAAAAACTGTTTTTT. Translation gives CASSVSGGDRSREKLFF. The full variable domain, rest sourced from reference TRBV9 and TRBJ1-4, is DSGVTQTPKHLITATGQRVTLRCSPRSGDLSVYWYQQSLDQGLQFLIQYYNGEERAKGNILERFSAQQFPDLHSELNLSSLELGDSALYFCASSVSGGDRSREKLFFGSGTQLSVL.

The V gene is TRBV18, the J gene TRBJ1-1; D not certain. Germline assignment: CDR1 KGHSH and CDR2 LQKENI. Trimming took 3 bases from V and 10 from J, leaving 12 bases between them. This CDR3 spans 12 amino acids. The DNA of the CDR3 is TGTGCCAGCTCACCCCCGGGGAGGAGAGCTTTCTTT. This translates into CASSPPGRRAFF.

This clone was seen only a few times. This chain uses TRBV6-5 with TRBJ2-7; TRBD1 might be the D (6 bases). CDR1 MNHEY and CDR2 SVGAGI come from the germline V gene. The CDR3 sequence is 15 residues long. The V gene lost 0 bases and the J gene lost 2 bases, with 11 bases spanning the gap. The CDR3 here is CASSYSGALPYEQYF. The CDR3 DNA is TGTGCCAGCAGTTACTCGGGGGCCTTACCCTACGAGCAGTACTTC.

This clone was recorded a few times. The chain employs TRBV7-6 and TRBJ1-2; 8 bases are shared with TRBD1. The J segment lost 5 bases and the V segment lost 4 bases, leaving 6 bases of the junction unmatched. Germline V gives CDR1 SGHVS, CDR2 FNYEAQ. The CDR3 length is 14 residues. The CDR3 loop reads CASSSGQGPYGYTF. Here the CDR3 DNA reads TGTGCCAGCAGCTCTGGACAGGGTCCTTATGGCTACACCTTC.

This chain joins TRBV27 and TRBJ1-5, with a weak D call TRBD1 (6 bases). This CDR3 is 15 amino acids long. Trimming removed 7 bases at V and 4 bases at J, with 17 bases between. Per the germline V gene, CDR1 is MNHEY and CDR2 is SMNVEV (reference sequence). The CDR3 bases are TGTGCCAGCAAACAGGACAGCCGGTGGAATCAGCCCCAGCATTTT. This codes for CASKQDSRWNQPQHF.

The CDR3 region is CASSVTGTYGYTF. The CDR3 DNA reads TGTGCCAGCAGTGTGACAGGGACCTATGGCTACACCTTC. The rearrangement joins TRBV6-1 to TRBJ1-2; TRBD1 aligns across 7 bases. The CDR3 covers 13 residues. Trimming cost V 4 bases and J 4 bases; bases outside gene matches: 3. Germline CDR1 reads MNHNS; CDR2 reads SASEGT.

The chain has TRBV5-1 and TRBJ1-1; 9 bases are a match to TRBD1. Trimming removed 7 bases from V and 0 bases from J; junction bases left unmatched: 7. The CDR3 sequence is 15 residues long. Per the germline V gene, CDR1 is SGHRS and CDR2 is YFSETQ. CDR3 bases: TGCGCCAGCCGGACAGGGGTTGCGATGAACACTGAAGCTTTCTTT. This sequence encodes CASRTGVAMNTEAFF.

The chain combines TRBV29-1 with TRBJ1-4; TRBD1 matches 9 bases. The CDR3 is 13 residues long. Germline values: CDR1 SQVTM, CDR2 ANQGSEA. The V segment lost 4 bases and the J segment 6 bases; nucleotides outside the gene matches: 3. For the CDR3, the DNA is TGCAGCGTTGGGACAGGGGCCGATGAAAAACTGTTTTTT. It is translated as CSVGTGADEKLFF.

V gene TRBV11-2 combines with J gene TRBJ1-1, with 7 bases identical to TRBD1. J lost 4 bases, V lost 0 bases, and 8 bases had no gene match. Germline CDR1 is SGHAT and CDR2 is FQNNGV. The CDR3 runs to 16 residues. The CDR3 is CASSLESDRVITEAFF. The CDR3 nucleotides are TGTGCCAGCAGCTTAGAAAGTGACAGGGTTATCACTGAAGCTTTCTTT.

The chain is built from TRBV5-1 and TRBJ2-3; 7 bases fit TRBD1. This CDR3 has 15 amino acids. Germline V gives CDR1 SGHRS, CDR2 YFSETQ. The V and J ends lost 4 bases and 0 bases, in that order; junction bases with no gene match: 5. The CDR3 spells CASSPAGGSTDTQYF. As DNA, the CDR3 is TGCGCCAGCAGCCCCGCAGGGGGAAGCACAGATACGCAGTATTTT.

The chain carries TRBV19 and TRBJ2-1; TRBD1 is a possible D gene (5 bases). Trimming shortened V by 1 base and J by 4 bases, and 8 bases separated the two germline ends. The CDR3 has 14 residues. Germline assignment: CDR1 LNHDA and CDR2 SQIVND (reference sequence). CDR3 nucleotide sequence: TGTGCCAGTAGTATAGCAGGGAAGTACAATGAGCAGTTCTTC. Amino acids: CASSIAGKYNEQFF.

This chain connects TRBV9 to TRBJ1-2; TRBD1 matches 7 bases. The CDR3 runs to 14 residues. V was pared by 2 bases and J by 3 bases, with 4 bases of the junction left unmatched. Germline loops: CDR1 SGDLS, CDR2 YYNGEE. The CDR3 DNA is TGTGCCAGCAGCGTTCTTACAGGGGACTATGGCTACACCTTC. It yields the protein CASSVLTGDYGYTF.